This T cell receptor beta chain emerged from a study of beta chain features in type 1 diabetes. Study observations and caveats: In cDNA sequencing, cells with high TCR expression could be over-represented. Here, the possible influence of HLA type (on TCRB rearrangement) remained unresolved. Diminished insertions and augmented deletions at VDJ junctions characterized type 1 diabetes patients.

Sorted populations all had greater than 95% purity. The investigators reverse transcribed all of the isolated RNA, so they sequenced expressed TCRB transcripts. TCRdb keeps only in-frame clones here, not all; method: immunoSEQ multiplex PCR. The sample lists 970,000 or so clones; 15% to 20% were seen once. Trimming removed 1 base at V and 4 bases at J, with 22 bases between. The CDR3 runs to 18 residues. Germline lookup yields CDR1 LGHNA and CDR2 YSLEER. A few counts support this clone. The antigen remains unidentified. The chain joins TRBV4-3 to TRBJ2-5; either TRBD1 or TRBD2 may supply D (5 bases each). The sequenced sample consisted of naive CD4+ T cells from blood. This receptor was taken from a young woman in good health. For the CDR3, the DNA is TGCGCCAGCAGCCAAGGGGGCGCGGGCGGTGTAGGTTTAGAGACCCAGTACTTC. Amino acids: CASSQGGAGGVGLETQYF.